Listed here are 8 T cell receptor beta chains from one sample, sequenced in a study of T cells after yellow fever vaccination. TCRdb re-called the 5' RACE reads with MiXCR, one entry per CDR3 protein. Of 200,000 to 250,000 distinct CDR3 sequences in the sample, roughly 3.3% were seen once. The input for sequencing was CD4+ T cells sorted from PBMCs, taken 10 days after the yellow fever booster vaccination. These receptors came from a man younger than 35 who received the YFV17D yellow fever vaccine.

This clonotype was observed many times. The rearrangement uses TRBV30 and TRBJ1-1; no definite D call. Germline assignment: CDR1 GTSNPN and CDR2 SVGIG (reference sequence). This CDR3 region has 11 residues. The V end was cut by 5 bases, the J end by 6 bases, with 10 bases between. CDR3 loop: CAWGFTSEAFF. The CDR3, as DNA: TGTGCCTGGGGGTTCACCTCTGAAGCTTTCTTT.

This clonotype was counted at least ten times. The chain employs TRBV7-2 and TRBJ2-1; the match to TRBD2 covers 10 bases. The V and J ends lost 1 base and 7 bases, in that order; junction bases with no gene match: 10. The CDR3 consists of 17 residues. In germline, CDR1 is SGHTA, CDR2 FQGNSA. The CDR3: CASSLDGSGGAINEQFF. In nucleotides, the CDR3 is TGTGCCAGCAGCTTAGACGGGAGCGGGGGGGCCATAAATGAGCAGTTCTTC.

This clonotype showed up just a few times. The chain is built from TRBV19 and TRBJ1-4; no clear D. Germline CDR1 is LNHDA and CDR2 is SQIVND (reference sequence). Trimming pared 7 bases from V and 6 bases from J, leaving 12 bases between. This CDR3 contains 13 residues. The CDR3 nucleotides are TGTGCCAGTACCTCCAGGATTGATGAAAAACTGTTTTTT. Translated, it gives CASTSRIDEKLFF. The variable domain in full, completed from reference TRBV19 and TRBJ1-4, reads DGGITQSPKYLFRKEGQNVTLSCEQNLNHDAMYWYRQDPGQGLRLIYYSQIVNDFQKGDIAEGYSVSREKKESFPLTVTSAQKNPTAFYLCASTSRIDEKLFFGSGTQLSVL.

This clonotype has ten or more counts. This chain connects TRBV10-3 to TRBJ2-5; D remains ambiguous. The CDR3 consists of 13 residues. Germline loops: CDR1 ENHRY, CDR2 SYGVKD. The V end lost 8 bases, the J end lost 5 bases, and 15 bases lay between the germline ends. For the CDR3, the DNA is TGTGCCATCTCTTCGGTCCCAATTGAGACCCAGTACTTC. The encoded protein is CAISSVPIETQYF.

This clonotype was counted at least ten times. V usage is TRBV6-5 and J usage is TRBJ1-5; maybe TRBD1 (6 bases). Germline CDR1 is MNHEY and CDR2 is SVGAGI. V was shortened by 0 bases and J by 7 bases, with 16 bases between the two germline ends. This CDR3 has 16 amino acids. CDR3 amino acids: CASSYSKGGGGQPQHF. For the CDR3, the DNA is TGTGCCAGCAGTTACTCGAAGGGGGGGGGCGGCCAGCCCCAGCATTTT.

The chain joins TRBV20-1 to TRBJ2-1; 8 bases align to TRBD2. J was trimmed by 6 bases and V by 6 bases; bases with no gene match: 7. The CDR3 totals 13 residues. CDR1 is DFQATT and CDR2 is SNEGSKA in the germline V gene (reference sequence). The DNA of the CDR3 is TGCAGTGCCGAGACGGGGGGGCTCAATGAGCAGTTCTTC. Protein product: CSAETGGLNEQFF.

Here the CDR3 DNA reads TGTGCCAGCAGCTTAGCGCCCCAGCGGGGGCTCGGGGAGCTGTTTTTT. It is translated as CASSLAPQRGLGELFF. The rearrangement links TRBV7-2 to TRBJ2-2; 8 bases align to TRBD2. The length of the CDR3 is 16 residues. Trimming cost V 0 bases and J 7 bases; bases outside gene matches: 7. Germline values: CDR1 SGHTA, CDR2 FQGNSA.

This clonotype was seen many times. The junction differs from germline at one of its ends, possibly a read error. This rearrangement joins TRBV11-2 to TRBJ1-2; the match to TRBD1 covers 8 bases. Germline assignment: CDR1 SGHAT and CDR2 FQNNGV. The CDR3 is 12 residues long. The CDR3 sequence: CASSSDGGTGDF. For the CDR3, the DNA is TGTGCCAGCAGCTCAGACGGGGGGACAGGAGACTTC.